Given below is one T cell receptor (beta chain) in context. Its antigen is unidentified. The junction shows a germline mismatch at one end, possibly a read error. This entry belongs to a study of T-cell reconstitution after alpha-beta-depleted transplantation in children. Study-level points and caveats: Some patients' high day-60 TCRbeta diversity was attributed to recipient cells surviving conditioning. The authors attributed T-cell counts and diversity one year after transplant mostly to newly produced T cells.

Library preparation (for TCRbeta) was performed with unique molecular identifiers. TCRdb re-derived calls from the PCR reads in MiXCR, one entry per CDR3 protein. This sample has fewer than 400,000 distinct CDR3 sequences, with approximately 20% found just once. Source: PBMCs, mostly from graft donor cells, taken 180 days after TCRalphabeta/CD19-depleted stem cell transplant. The receptor was isolated from a male patient younger than 18 who had a stem cell transplant for acute lymphoblastic leukemia, so the T cells may come from the graft donor.

CDR3 region: CSVVGTEAYGQYF. The CDR3 nucleotides read TGCAGCGTTGTGGGGACAGAGGCCTACGGGCAGTACTTC. The V gene is TRBV29-1, the J gene TRBJ2-7, with 7 nucleotides matching TRBD1. Germline values: CDR1 SQVTM, CDR2 ANQGSEA. The CDR3 length is 13 residues.